The subject of this entry is one T cell receptor beta chain. Antigen: not known. The time point denotes: after dendritic cell vaccination, including at tumor progression/relapse. This entry is derived from a study of glioma-infiltrating T cells after dendritic cell vaccination. Study-level points and caveats: Complete blood and tumor specimen sets were limited to few patients.

CDR1 is MNHEY and CDR2 is SMNVEV in the germline V gene (reference sequence). V lost 2 bases, J lost 3 bases, and 5 bases stayed unmatched. The CDR3 runs 15 residues. Clones were read by immunoSEQ multiplex PCR, and TCRdb kept only the in-frame ones, dropping some. Here the sample spans tens of thousands of clones, 89% being singletons. The sequenced sample was blood, obtained after dendritic cell vaccination. The receptor was isolated from a human donor with glioblastoma. The chain is built from TRBV27 and TRBJ2-3, with 7 bases that match TRBD2. CDR3 nucleotides: TGTGCCAGCAGTTTAGGGGTGGGAGGGACAGATACGCAGTATTTT. Protein: CASSLGVGGTDTQYF.